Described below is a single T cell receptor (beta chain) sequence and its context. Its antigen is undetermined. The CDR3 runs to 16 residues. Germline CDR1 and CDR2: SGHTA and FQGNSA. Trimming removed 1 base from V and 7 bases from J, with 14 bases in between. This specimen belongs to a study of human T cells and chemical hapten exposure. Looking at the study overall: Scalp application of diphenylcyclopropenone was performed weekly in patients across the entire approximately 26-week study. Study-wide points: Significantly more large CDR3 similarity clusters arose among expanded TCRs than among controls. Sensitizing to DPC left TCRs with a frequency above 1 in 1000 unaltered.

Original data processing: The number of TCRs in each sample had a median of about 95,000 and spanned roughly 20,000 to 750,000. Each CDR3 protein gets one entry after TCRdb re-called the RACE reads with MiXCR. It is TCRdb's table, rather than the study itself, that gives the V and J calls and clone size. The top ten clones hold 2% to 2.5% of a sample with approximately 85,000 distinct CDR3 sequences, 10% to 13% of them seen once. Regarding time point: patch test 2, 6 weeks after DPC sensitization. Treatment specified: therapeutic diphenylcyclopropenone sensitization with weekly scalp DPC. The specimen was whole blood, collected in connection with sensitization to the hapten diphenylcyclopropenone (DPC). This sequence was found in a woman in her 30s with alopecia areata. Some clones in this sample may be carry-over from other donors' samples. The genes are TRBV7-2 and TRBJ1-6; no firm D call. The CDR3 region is CASSLDGRDINSPLHF. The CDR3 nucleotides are TGTGCCAGCAGCTTAGACGGACGAGACATCAATTCACCCCTCCACTTT.